The T cell receptor (beta chain) under discussion was sequenced for a study of OX40 agonist ivuxolimab in advanced cancers. With regard to the full study: The costimulatory receptor OX40 (CD134) was targeted by ivuxolimab, a fully human IgG2 agonistic monoclonal antibody. Intravenous ivuxolimab was administered to patients every 2 weeks at six dose levels: 0.01, 0.1, 0.3, 1.5, 3 and 10 mg/kg. Among the 50 to 55 dose-escalation patients, about 19 had hepatocellular carcinoma, approximately 15 melanoma, 9 renal cell carcinoma and 9 head and neck cancer. A male proportion of nearly 85% and a mean age of approximately 58 years, ranging from roughly 23 to 79, were recorded for the dose-escalation cohort. Patients were allowed to have had prior anti-PD-1, anti-PD-L1 or anti-CTLA-4 therapy, and 30% to 40% of the dose-escalation patients had previously received checkpoint inhibitors. Partial responses were achieved by three dose-escalation patients, of whom one had hepatocellular carcinoma and two had cutaneous melanoma. Peripheral TCRbeta sequencing was intended to test whether TCR sequence diversity was altered and clonal T-cell expansion was caused by ivuxolimab. The paper describes the monotherapy dose-escalation part (N of about 52 patients) of the phase I trial of ivuxolimab. Findings and caveats that apply to the study as a whole: After ivuxolimab, CD8+ T cells had more expanded clones than CD4+ T cells on average. In the 0.1-3.0 mg/kg groups, partial responders had among the lowest normalized peripheral clonal expansion, particularly in CD8+ T cells. Antigen specificity was not determined for the clonally expanded peripheral T cells. At doses from 0.1 to 3.0 mg/kg, clonal expansion was seen in both CD4+ and CD8+ blood T cells between baseline and week 6. Low levels of normalized T-cell clonal expansion were also seen in some nonresponding patients.

As regards this clone: No cognate antigen has been identified for it. Base quality data are lacking; no much larger clone is found one base away.

The trial excluded patients who had a history of autoimmune disease or who were on systemic immunosuppression. Peripheral blood for TCR sequencing was collected from all dose cohorts at baseline, on cycle 4 day 1, and on cycle 7 day 1. Samples came from an open-label, multicenter, first-in-human phase I dose-escalation trial of ivuxolimab. Adults with locally advanced or metastatic melanoma, renal cell carcinoma, hepatocellular carcinoma or head and neck squamous cell carcinoma were enrolled in the trial. Before TCR sequencing, CD4+ T cells and CD8+ T cells from peripheral blood were sorted into separate populations. Genomic DNA was isolated from the sorted cells so that the TCRbeta CDR3 region could be sequenced. The immunoSEQ Assay was used to sequence the TCRbeta CDR3 regions. Entries here come from immuneACCESS through TCRdb and include only in-frame sequences with V and J called. Some clones fail to appear in such tables; in the studies checked, an unresolved V gene covers under half of the shortfall, and the cause of the remainder is unknown. Counted in this sample were 90,000 to 100,000 clones; 80% to 90% of them appeared once. The top ten hold approximately 0.8% of the sample.

The source of this sequence is an adult with an advanced solid tumor such as melanoma, head and neck, liver or kidney cancer. This specimen was CD4+ or CD8+ T cells sorted from blood, taken in a trial of the OX40 agonist ivuxolimab.

CDR3 sequence: CASNAGIGSYEQYF. The bases read TGTGCCAGCAATGCGGGGATCGGCTCCTACGAGCAGTACTTC. The chain couples TRBV6-6 to TRBJ2-7; matching of 6 bases hints at TRBD2 as the D gene. Inclusive of the bounding cysteine and phenylalanine, the CDR3 is 14 residues long. Only the CDR3 DNA stays, 42 bases, in frame from base 1. V was cut back by 7 bases and J by 0 bases, leaving a gap of 13 bases between them. The germline V gene (reference sequence) provides CDR1 MNHNY and CDR2 SVGAGI.